The present entry profiles one T cell receptor (beta chain) with its context. This sample was included in a study of technical replicates of blood from a few donors. Data came from immunoSEQ multiplex PCR; TCRdb stores just in-frame clones and leaves some out. Of about 83,000 clones detected, over 85% appear once; the ten largest clones hold more than 0.2%. The CDR3 spans 14 residues. Trimming cost V 2 bases and J 6 bases, with 13 bases left between them. CDR1 is SGHAT, CDR2 FQNNGV, per germline. The V call is TRBV11-2, the J call TRBJ1-2; perhaps TRBD1 as D (5 bases). Specimen: T cells isolated from PBMCs. This clonotype originated in a human donor in good health. CDR3 region: CASSLNRGTDGYTF. In DNA, the CDR3 is TGTGCCAGCAGCTTAAATCGCGGGACGGATGGCTACACCTTC.